The 22 T cell receptor beta chains reported below all come from one sample, sequenced in a study of T-cell memory formation after mild COVID-19. Using its own MiXCR run on the 5' RACE reads, TCRdb lists one record per CDR3 protein. The sample holds just under 550,000 distinct CDR3 sequences, around 21% seen once. Sequencing was performed on PBMCs or a T cell subset sorted from them (not recorded which). The receptors originated from an adult woman who had mild COVID-19 (a few samples of this study predate the infection). Cell type and time point are not known.

This clonotype has only a few counts. The chain couples TRBV19 to TRBJ1-1, with TRBD1 identical over 8 bases. V lost 7 bases and J lost 6; bases outside the gene matches: 10. Germline assignment: CDR1 LNHDA and CDR2 SQIVND (reference sequence). The CDR3 is 14 residues long. The CDR3 DNA follows: TGTGCCAGTACCTCGGCAGGGGGCGCGGCTGAAGCTTTCTTT. Translated, it gives CASTSAGGAAEAFF. Looking up the rest from reference TRBV19 and TRBJ1-1 gives the full variable domain: DGGITQSPKYLFRKEGQNVTLSCEQNLNHDAMYWYRQDPGQGLRLIYYSQIVNDFQKGDIAEGYSVSREKKESFPLTVTSAQKNPTAFYLCASTSAGGAAEAFFGQGTRLTVV.

The genes are TRBV4-2 and TRBJ2-5; D call uncertain. Germline CDR1 and CDR2: LGHNA and YNFKEQ. The CDR3 extends over 15 amino acids. The V end was cut by 0 bases, the J end by 2 bases, with 10 bases between. CDR3 sequence (DNA): TGTGCCAGCAGCCAAGATGGCGGACCTCAAGAGACCCAGTACTTC. It specifies CASSQDGGPQETQYF.

The chain is built from TRBV7-8 and TRBJ2-3, with 7 bases identical to TRBD2. CDR3 length: 17 amino acids. Per germline, CDR1 SGHVS and CDR2 FQNEAQ. The V gene end was trimmed by 0 bases and the J gene end by 0 bases; junction bases not matched to a gene: 6. The CDR3 DNA sequence: TGTGCCAGCAGCTTAGCGCCGGCCGGGGGGAGCACAGATACGCAGTATTTT. This codes for CASSLAPAGGSTDTQYF.

The chain has TRBV7-9 and TRBJ2-1, with a weak D call TRBD1 (6 bases). Germline loops: CDR1 SEHNR, CDR2 FQNEAQ (reference sequence). This CDR3 contains 14 residues. Trimming cost V 1 base and J 8 bases, with 12 bases left between them. CDR3 in DNA: TGTGCCAGCAGCTTAGAAACAGGGACCCATGAGCAGTTCTTC. Amino acid sequence: CASSLETGTHEQFF.

This clonotype was observed once. This chain links TRBV3-1 with TRBJ2-1; D gene unclear. The CDR3 is made up of 14 amino acids. Trimming took 0 bases from V and 3 from J, leaving 6 bases between them. Germline V gives CDR1 LGHDT, CDR2 YNNKEL (reference sequence). Here the CDR3 reads CASSQEQSYNEQFF. The CDR3 DNA reads TGTGCCAGCAGCCAAGAACAGAGCTACAATGAGCAGTTCTTC.

The chain uses TRBV7-9 and TRBJ1-1; weak D call: TRBD1 (5 bases). This CDR3 is 15 amino acids long. CDR1 is SEHNR and CDR2 is FQNEAQ in the germline V gene (reference sequence). V lost 4 bases and J lost 1, with 13 bases in between. CDR3 loop: CASSWGGGRNTEAFF. The CDR3 DNA sequence: TGTGCCAGCAGCTGGGGCGGGGGGAGGAACACTGAAGCTTTCTTT. Full variable domain (outside the CDR3, taken from reference TRBV7-9 and TRBJ1-1): DTGVSQNPRHKITKRGQNVTFRCDPISEHNRLYWYRQTLGQGPEFLTYFQNEAQLEKSRLLSDRFSAERPKGSFSTLEIQRTEQGDSAMYLCASSWGGGRNTEAFFGQGTRLTVV.

This chain links TRBV24-1 with TRBJ1-5, with D possibly TRBD1 on 6 matching bases. Germline V gene data show CDR1 as KGHDR and CDR2 as SFDVKD. The CDR3 sequence is 13 residues long. V was pared by 9 bases and J by 7 bases, with 15 bases between. The CDR3 DNA is TGTGCCACCTCTCGGGCGGGGGGCCAGCCCCAGCATTTT. Its protein is CATSRAGGQPQHF.

The gene calls are TRBV7-3 and TRBJ2-3; 7 positions match TRBD2. The length of the CDR3 is 20 residues. V gave up 5 bases and J gave up 0 bases; unmatched junction bases: 20. From germline, CDR1 is SGHTA and CDR2 FQGTGA. The CDR3 spells CASSPLGTGGTAPSTDTQYF. The CDR3 DNA follows: TGTGCCAGCAGCCCCCTTGGGACGGGAGGTACCGCACCAAGCACAGATACGCAGTATTTT.

This clonotype showed up many times. The chain links TRBV4-1 to TRBJ2-3, with 12 bases that match TRBD2. The CDR3 has 17 residues. CDR1 and CDR2 from the germline V gene are MGHRA and YSYEKL. After removal of 0 bases from V and 2 bases from J, the junction contained 3 bases not matched to a gene. In nucleotides, the CDR3 is TGCGCCAGCAGCCAAGATTGGACTAGCGGGGACACAGATACGCAGTATTTT. Its translation: CASSQDWTSGDTDTQYF.

The sample holds many counts of this clonotype. The gene calls are TRBV12-3 or TRBV12-4 and TRBJ1-1, with a tentative D call TRBD1 (5 bases). The CDR3 contains 14 residues. V was pared by 4 bases and J by 0 bases, with 9 bases between. The CDR3 DNA sequence: TGTGCCAGCAGTTGGGGGTTAGTGAACACTGAAGCTTTCTTT. Amino acids: CASSWGLVNTEAFF.

This clonotype was seen many times. The rearrangement links TRBV5-1 to TRBJ1-6; possible D gene TRBD1, 5 bases. V lost 3 bases to trimming and J lost 5 bases, with 9 bases between them. This CDR3 is built from 14 residues. Germline-derived CDR1 and CDR2 are SGHRS and YFSETQ. This CDR3 reads CASSSGRDNSPLHF. The CDR3 DNA sequence: TGCGCCAGCAGCTCGGGACGAGATAATTCACCCCTCCACTTT.

This clonotype was recorded a few times. This rearrangement joins TRBV10-3 to TRBJ1-3, with D unresolved. V shed 3 bases and J shed 0 bases, with 12 bases lying between them. Germline values: CDR1 ENHRY, CDR2 SYGVKD. The CDR3 totals 16 residues. CDR3 loop: CAISDVTRYSGNTIYF. CDR3 nucleotide sequence: TGTGCCATCAGTGACGTTACACGATACTCTGGAAACACCATATATTTT.

The chain combines TRBV5-1 with TRBJ1-3; TRBD1 might be the D (5 bases). The germline V gene encodes CDR1 SGHRS and CDR2 YFSETQ. This CDR3 region has 14 residues. The V and J ends lost 6 bases and 0 bases respectively, with 10 bases between them. CDR3 in amino acids: CASTAGPSGNTIYF. The CDR3 DNA reads TGCGCCAGCACCGCGGGGCCCTCTGGAAACACCATATATTTT.

The chain uses TRBV27 and TRBJ2-7; D perhaps matches TRBD1 (5 bases). Germline V gene lookup returns CDR1 MNHEY and CDR2 SMNVEV (reference sequence). The V end lost 6 bases, the J end lost 0 bases, and 18 bases lay between the germline ends. CDR3 size: 16 residues. DNA for the CDR3: TGTGCCAGCAGCGAAACTACAGGCACCATCTCCTACGAGCAGTACTTC. Translating gives CASSETTGTISYEQYF.

The chain uses TRBV27 and TRBJ2-7; a possible D gene is TRBD2 (5 bases). The ends were cut back, 4 bases at V and 4 bases at J, with 17 bases in the middle. CDR3 length: 15 residues. Germline V CDR1 and CDR2: MNHEY, SMNVEV (reference sequence). In DNA, the CDR3 is TGTGCCAGCAGTTCTAAACTAGACTTGGCGTACGAGCAGTACTTC. Protein sequence: CASSSKLDLAYEQYF.

There are a few counts of this clonotype. The chain joins TRBV25-1 to TRBJ2-5; D is unresolved. Germline-derived CDR1 and CDR2 are MGHDK and SYGVNS. V was shortened by 5 bases and J by 4 bases, with 8 bases between the two germline ends. The CDR3 runs 12 residues. The CDR3 bases are TGTGCCAGCAGTTGGTTCGGAGAGACCCAGTACTTC. It translates to CASSWFGETQYF.

This clonotype was counted a single time. This rearrangement joins TRBV12-3 or TRBV12-4 to TRBJ2-1; possibly TRBD1 or TRBD2 for D (6 bases each). The ends were cut back, 2 bases at V and 12 bases at J, with 11 bases in the middle. The CDR3 length is 12 residues. DNA of the CDR3: TGTGCCAGCAGTTTAAACAGGGACTTGCAGTTCTTC. It specifies CASSLNRDLQFF.

This chain uses TRBV12-3 or TRBV12-4 with TRBJ2-3; D unresolved. The CDR3 is made up of 15 amino acids. Deletions cut 3 bases from V and 4 bases from J, with 14 bases between. The CDR3: CASSFQKGLSDTQYF. The CDR3 coding sequence is TGTGCCAGCAGTTTTCAGAAGGGTTTATCAGATACGCAGTATTTT.

V and J are TRBV4-1 and TRBJ1-1; tentative D call: TRBD1 (5 bases). Trimming took 3 bases from V and 5 from J, leaving 13 bases between them. This CDR3 comprises 14 residues. From germline, CDR1 is MGHRA and CDR2 YSYEKL. DNA for the CDR3: TGCGCCAGCAGCCAGGGGGGATTGCTTACTGAAGCTTTCTTT. This gives the protein CASSQGGLLTEAFF.

This CDR3 reads CASSLSTGGYYGYTF. CDR3 nucleotides: TGTGCCAGCAGCTTATCGACAGGGGGCTACTATGGCTACACCTTC. The chain employs TRBV7-9 and TRBJ1-2; TRBD1 matches 10 bases. Per germline, CDR1 SEHNR and CDR2 FQNEAQ (reference sequence). There are 15 residues in the CDR3. The ends lost 2 bases at V and 3 bases at J; junction bases unmatched: 3.

The rearrangement links TRBV7-8 to TRBJ1-2, with D perhaps TRBD1 (6 bases). The CDR3 is 15 amino acids. Trimming took off 2 bases at V and 0 bases at J, with 10 bases between the two ends. Germline V CDR1 and CDR2: SGHVS, FQNEAQ. The CDR3 loop reads CASSLRGGANYGYTF. The CDR3 DNA reads TGTGCCAGCAGCTTACGAGGGGGTGCTAACTATGGCTACACCTTC. Full variable domain (outside the CDR3, taken from reference TRBV7-8 and TRBJ1-2): GAGVSQSPRYKVAKRGQDVALRCDPISGHVSLFWYQQALGQGPEFLTYFQNEAQLDKSGLPSDRFFAERPEGSVSTLKIQRTQQEDSAVYLCASSLRGGANYGYTFGSGTRLTVV.

This clonotype showed up just a few times. V and J are TRBV7-3 and TRBJ2-2, with 7 bases fitting TRBD2. V lost 2 bases, J lost 8 bases, and 8 bases stayed unmatched. The CDR3 totals 15 residues. Germline CDR1 SGHTA, CDR2 FQGTGA. The CDR3 DNA sequence: TGTGCCAGCAGCTTACTAGCGGCTTCTCAAGGGGAGCTGTTTTTT. As protein: CASSLLAASQGELFF.